There are a few counts of the clone carrying this T cell receptor beta chain. The entry originates in a study of blood T cell repertoires in COVID-19. Study-wide context: T cells, B-cell-depleted T cells, or PBMCs supplied cDNA or gDNA.

The CDR3 has 16 amino acids. Germline V lookup: CDR1 SEHNR, CDR2 FQNEAQ (reference sequence). The junction had 6 bases not matched to a gene; V was cut back by 5 bases and J by 0 bases. Clones were sequenced by immunoSEQ multiplex PCR, and TCRdb holds only the in-frame ones, with some missing. The table shows around 150,000 clones, with 80% to 85% occurring only once. The clonotype was recovered from a woman aged 60 to 75 with active or convalescent COVID-19. The chain recombines TRBV7-9 with TRBJ2-3; 9 bases are shared with TRBD2. Material for sequencing was peripheral blood. The CDR3 sequence is CASSPWTSESTDTQYF. CDR3 DNA sequence: TGTGCCAGCAGCCCTTGGACTAGCGAGAGCACAGATACGCAGTATTTT.